The present TCR beta chain was sequenced within a study of OX40 agonist ivuxolimab in advanced cancers. About the full investigation: Ivuxolimab, which targeted the costimulatory receptor OX40 (CD134), was an agonistic, fully human IgG2 monoclonal antibody. Intravenous ivuxolimab was administered to patients every 2 weeks at six dose levels: 0.01, 0.1, 0.3, 1.5, 3 and 10 mg/kg. Of the roughly 54 patients in dose escalation, 19 had hepatocellular carcinoma, some 15 had melanoma, 9 had renal cell carcinoma and 9 had head and neck cancer. In the dose-escalation cohort, around 80% of patients were male, and the mean age was approximately 60 years with a range of roughly 23 to 79. Patients were allowed to have had prior anti-PD-1, anti-PD-L1 or anti-CTLA-4 therapy, and less than 45% of the dose-escalation patients had previously received checkpoint inhibitors. Partial responses were achieved by three dose-escalation patients, of whom one had hepatocellular carcinoma and two had cutaneous melanoma. Peripheral TCRbeta sequencing was intended to test whether TCR sequence diversity was altered and clonal T-cell expansion was caused by ivuxolimab. The paper covers the monotherapy dose-escalation part of the phase I ivuxolimab trial, which included N of about 50 patients. Summary of the overall study and its limitations: In the 0.1-3.0 mg/kg groups, partial responders had among the lowest normalized peripheral clonal expansion, particularly in CD8+ T cells. The antigen specificity of the clonally expanded peripheral T cells was not determined. At doses of 0.1 to 3.0 mg/kg, clonal expansion of both CD4+ and CD8+ blood T cells was observed from baseline to week 6. On average, CD8+ T cells showed more expanded clones than CD4+ T cells after ivuxolimab. Low levels of normalized T-cell clonal expansion were also seen in some patients who did not respond.

Genomic DNA was isolated from the sorted cells so that the TCRbeta CDR3 region could be sequenced. The immunoSEQ Assay was used for sequencing of TCRbeta CDR3 regions. Held by TCRdb, this immuneACCESS table contains in-frame sequences only and omits some clones. Under half of the omission traces to an unresolved V gene where checked; the cause of the rest is unknown. The sample yields roughly 53,000 clones; 90% were counted once. The biggest ten clones account for approximately 5% of the sample. In regard to this clone: It has no known antigen specificity. Per-base qualities were not stored, and no clone one base away is much larger.

The CDR3, from cysteine to phenylalanine, totals 17 residues. Only the CDR3 DNA stays, 51 bases, in frame from base 1. Patients with a history of autoimmune disease or receiving systemic immunosuppression were excluded from the trial. Peripheral blood for TCR sequencing was collected from all dose cohorts at baseline, on cycle 4 day 1, and on cycle 7 day 1. Samples were obtained from an open-label, multicenter, first-in-human phase I dose-escalation trial of ivuxolimab. Adults with locally advanced or metastatic head and neck squamous cell, hepatocellular, melanoma or renal cell carcinoma were enrolled in the trial. Before TCR sequencing, CD4+ and CD8+ T cells were separately sorted from peripheral blood.

Sequenced material: CD4+ or CD8+ T cells sorted from blood, taken in a trial of the OX40 agonist ivuxolimab. The chain uses TRBV21-1 and TRBJ2-1; the D call in the table, TRBD2, was not verified against the DNA. TRBV21-1 constitutes a pseudogene. The receptor was derived from an adult with an advanced solid tumor such as melanoma, head and neck, liver or kidney cancer. DNA sequence: TGTGCCAGCAGCCCTCGAGGGGGGGCGGGAGGGCCCCATGAGCAGTTCTTC. This yields the protein CASSPRGGAGGPHEQFF.